This T cell receptor beta chain was profiled in a study of shared clonotypes between healthy human individuals. Germline loops: CDR1 SGHRS, CDR2 YFSETQ. Unmatched junction bases numbered 1, after V lost 0 bases and J lost 1 base. The CDR3 contains 15 residues. On this clone: At the DNA level, this CDR3 is encoded by other sequences in the same sample as well.

TCRdb's table, derived via immunoSEQ multiplex PCR, lists solely in-frame clones and lacks some. The sample yields about 510,000 clones, around 79% seen once. The sequence derives from a woman between 40 and 50 years old in good health. Some clones in this sample may be carry-over from other donors' samples. The specimen was PBMCs. This sequence joins TRBV5-1 and TRBJ2-7, with 10 bases lining up with TRBD2. CDR3 DNA: TGCGCCAGCAGCTTGGGGACTAGCGGATCCTACGAGCAGTACTTC. Amino acids: CASSLGTSGSYEQYF.